The rows below give T cell receptor beta chains drawn from one sample of a study of immune evolution from preneoplasia to lung adenocarcinoma. Sequencing used immunoSEQ multiplex PCR; TCRdb keeps in-frame clones, though not all of them. The sample contains about 3,700 clones, roughly 82% of which appear only once. Sequenced input: FFPE invasive lung adenocarcinoma tissue. These receptor sequences come from a person aged 70 to 85 with invasive lung adenocarcinoma. Both conserved end residues are part of each CDR3. A D gene is named only where the DNA matches it firmly. The size entry is marked missing in some rows and otherwise reads once, few, many or a size class.

d_call	v_call	clone_size	j_call	cdr3_nt	cdr3_aa
TRBD1	TRBV25-1	.	TRBJ2-3	TGTGCCAGCAATCGACAGGGGGTCGTCACAGATACGCAGTATTTT	CASNRQGVVTDTQYF
TRBD1	TRBV9	.	TRBJ1-2	TGTGCCAGCAGCCCCGGGACAGATGTCCGGAATGGCTACACCTTC	CASSPGTDVRNGYTF
.	TRBV11-3	.	TRBJ2-2	TGTGCCAGCAGCTTCCTTGGGAACACCGGGGAGCTGTTTTTT	CASSFLGNTGELFF
.	TRBV30	once	TRBJ2-7	TGTGCCTGGGCGAGGGGAGCGGCCTACGAGCAGTACTTC	CAWARGAAYEQYF
.	TRBV9	.	TRBJ2-3	TGTGCCAGCAGCCCCAGCGGTACCACAGATACGCAGTATTTT	CASSPSGTTDTQYF
.	TRBV19	.	TRBJ2-7	TGTGCCAGTAGTATGCGGAACGAGCAGTACTTC	CASSMRNEQYF
TRBD1	TRBV28	.	TRBJ2-3	TGTGCCAGCAGTTTCGGAAATAACAGGGGAACAGATACGCAGTATTTT	CASSFGNNRGTDTQYF
.	TRBV6-5	.	TRBJ2-5	TGTGCCAGCAGTTACTCCCGAAGGGAGACCCAGTACTTC	CASSYSRRETQYF
TRBD1	TRBV29-1	few	TRBJ2-7	TGCAGCGTTGAGACAGGGTGGCTCTTCTACGAGCAGTACTTC	CSVETGWLFYEQYF
TRBD2	TRBV19	.	TRBJ2-7	TGTGCCAGTAGTATTTCCAGCGGGATATACGAGCAGTACTTC	CASSISSGIYEQYF
.	TRBV30	.	TRBJ2-2	TGTGCCTGGAGTCCGGCGGGATACACCGGGGAGCTGTTTTTT	CAWSPAGYTGELFF
.	TRBV20-1	.	TRBJ2-7	TGCAGTGCTACAGGGTTTTACGAGCAGTACTTC	CSATGFYEQYF
TRBD1	TRBV4-2	.	TRBJ2-7	TGTGCCAGCAATACAGGGGGCGATTACGAGCAGTACTTC	CASNTGGDYEQYF
.	TRBV19	once	TRBJ2-7	TGTGCCAGTAGTAGCGCTCTTTCCTACGAGCAGTACTTC	CASSSALSYEQYF
.	TRBV15	few	TRBJ2-3	TGTGCCACCAGGGCCGGGAGTCGATTCACAGATACGCAGTATTTT	CATRAGSRFTDTQYF
TRBD1	TRBV15	.	TRBJ1-2	TGTGCCACCAGCAGAGCGAGGGACAGGGGGCGGGATGGCTACACCTTC	CATSRARDRGRDGYTF
.	TRBV30	.	TRBJ1-2	TGTGCCTGGAGGCTGGACTATGGCTACACCTTC	CAWRLDYGYTF
TRBD2	TRBV28	.	TRBJ2-7	TGTGCCAGCAGACCGACTAGCGGGACAATTTACGAGCAGTACTTC	CASRPTSGTIYEQYF
.	TRBV18	.	TRBJ2-5	TGTGCCAGCTCACCTGGGGCGGAAGAGACCCAGTACTTC	CASSPGAEETQYF
.	TRBV2	.	TRBJ2-3	TGTGCCAGCAGTGAATCGTGGGCCCCCACAGATACGCAGTATTTT	CASSESWAPTDTQYF
.	TRBV20-1	.	TRBJ2-3	TGCAGTGCTAGTTTAGATACGCAGTATTTT	CSASLDTQYF
.	TRBV7-9	.	TRBJ2-3	TGTGCCAGCAGCTTAGGAGTAGATACGCAGTATTTT	CASSLGVDTQYF
.	TRBV27	few	TRBJ1-1	TGTGCCAGCAGTTTTCCGGGCCAGCTCACAATCTTT	CASSFPGQLTIF
.	TRBV18	.	TRBJ1-5	TGTGCCAGCTCAACAGAGACAGTCAATCAGCCCCAGCATTTT	CASSTETVNQPQHF
.	TRBV21-1	once	TRBJ2-1	TGTGCCAGCAGCAAATGGGGCCACCAGTTCTTC	CASSKWGHQFF